This T cell receptor beta chain originates from a study of beta chain features in type 1 diabetes. Study outcomes and limitations: TCRB CDR3s from Type 1 diabetes patients were moderately but significantly shorter in all four CD4+ subsets. In type 1 diabetes patients, VDJ junctions had fewer insertions; deletions at these junctions were more frequent.

The germline V and J ends were trimmed by 6 bases and 5 bases, with 20 bases remaining between them. CDR3 size: 15 residues. CDR1 is MDHEN, CDR2 SYDVKM, per germline. The entirety of the isolated RNA underwent reverse transcription, so expressed TCRB transcripts were sequenced. The protocol was immunoSEQ multiplex PCR, while the TCRdb copy is restricted to in-frame clones and leaves out a portion. Altogether hundreds of thousands of clones are present, around an eighth being singletons, with the ten largest covering less than 0.025%. Staining for CD45RO/CCR7/CD25/CD127/CD95/CD27 allowed sorting of CD4+ naive, central memory, regulatory and stem cell-like memory cells. Purities over 95% were achieved in all sorted populations. The table lists this clone with a few counts. Its specificity is not known.

Sequenced: naive CD4+ T cells from blood. This clonotype was obtained from a man younger than 30 with type 1 diabetes. This chain connects TRBV28 to TRBJ2-7, with D possibly being TRBD2 (5 bases). The DNA for the CDR3 is TGTGCCAGCAGGCCAACGCCCCCCTTTAGCGACGAGCAGTACTTC. Protein: CASRPTPPFSDEQYF.